The 8 T cell receptor beta chains in this list originate from one sample, sequenced in a study of OX40 agonist ivuxolimab in advanced cancers. Repertoires were generated with immunoSEQ multiplex PCR, while TCRdb's copy carries only in-frame clones and drops some. The top ten clones hold approximately 2.5% of a sample with about 72,000 clones, under 85% of them seen once. Source: CD4+ or CD8+ T cells sorted from blood, taken in a trial of the OX40 agonist ivuxolimab. These receptor sequences come from an adult with an advanced solid tumor such as melanoma, head and neck, liver or kidney cancer.

This clone has just a few counts. V usage is TRBV6-5 and J usage is TRBJ2-1; a weak D match, TRBD1 (5 bases). From germline, CDR1 is MNHEY and CDR2 SVGAGI. The CDR3 is 16 residues long. V was pared by 1 base and J by 3 bases, with 13 bases between. CDR3 region: CASSYYSRQGYNEQFF. In nucleotides, the CDR3 is TGTGCCAGCAGTTACTATTCCCGGCAGGGCTACAATGAGCAGTTCTTC.

This chain connects TRBV7-2 to TRBJ2-5, with TRBD2 identical over 7 bases. CDR1 SGHTA and CDR2 FQGNSA come from the germline V gene. This CDR3 is built from 14 residues. The trim removed 5 bases at V and 4 bases at J, leaving 7 bases unmatched. The CDR3 loop is CASSRQRDGETQYF. CDR3 in DNA: TGTGCCAGCAGCCGCCAGCGGGATGGAGAGACCCAGTACTTC.

The chain employs TRBV19 and TRBJ1-2; TRBD1 is a possible D gene (5 bases). Deletions cut 1 base from V and 4 bases from J, with 16 bases between. This CDR3 is built from 16 residues. From germline, CDR1 is LNHDA and CDR2 SQIVND (reference sequence). For the CDR3, the DNA is TGTGCCAGTAGTATAGGACAGACAGAAGGAGCCTATGGCTACACCTTC. Translation: CASSIGQTEGAYGYTF.

The V call is TRBV30, the J call TRBJ1-5, with D possibly being TRBD1 (6 bases). Germline lookup yields CDR1 GTSNPN and CDR2 SVGIG (reference sequence). V was clipped by 5 bases and J by 0 bases, with 11 bases between them. The CDR3 runs to 14 residues. The CDR3 DNA follows: TGTGCCTGGGGACAGACTAATAGCAATCAGCCCCAGCATTTT. Translating gives CAWGQTNSNQPQHF.

The CDR3 nucleotides are TGCGCCAGCAGAGAGGGTCTGGGGGCCAACGTCCTGACTTTC. It translates to CASREGLGANVLTF. V usage is TRBV5-1 and J usage is TRBJ2-6; D may be TRBD2 (5 bases). V was clipped by 5 bases and J by 4 bases, with 10 bases between them. Germline values: CDR1 SGHRS, CDR2 YFSETQ. This CDR3 is built from 14 residues.

The chain employs TRBV9 and TRBJ2-7; the D is unclear. This CDR3 is built from 13 residues. Germline CDR1 reads SGDLS; CDR2 reads YYNGEE. V was cut by 4 bases and J by 1 base, with 9 bases left in between. CDR3 nucleotide sequence: TGTGCCAGCAGCCGAGGAGATTCCTACGAGCAGTACTTC. It is translated as CASSRGDSYEQYF. Using reference TRBV9 and TRBJ2-7 for the parts outside the CDR3, the full variable domain is DSGVTQTPKHLITATGQRVTLRCSPRSGDLSVYWYQQSLDQGLQFLIQYYNGEERAKGNILERFSAQQFPDLHSELNLSSLELGDSALYFCASSRGDSYEQYFGPGTRLTVT.

The rearrangement links TRBV25-1 to TRBJ2-3; 9 positions agree with TRBD1. Per the germline V gene, CDR1 is MGHDK and CDR2 is SYGVNS. V dropped 2 bases and J dropped 1; count of bases not matched to a gene: 10. This CDR3 has 18 amino acids. The CDR3 is CASSEIGGWTGGTDTQYF. DNA of the CDR3: TGTGCCAGCAGTGAAATTGGGGGCTGGACAGGGGGCACAGATACGCAGTATTTT.

The CDR3 bases are TGTGCCAGCAGTTTACTAGCGCTATCCTACGAGCAGTACTTC. Its protein is CASSLLALSYEQYF. V usage is TRBV27 and J usage is TRBJ2-7, with D possibly being TRBD2 (6 bases). Trimming cost V 2 bases and J 1 base, with 9 bases left between them. The germline CDR1 and CDR2 sequences are MNHEY and SMNVEV (reference sequence). The CDR3 is 14 residues long.